The source of this TCR beta chain is a study of cytomegalovirus exposure and HLA in healthy donors. As for the study in general: Findings of an earlier analysis included over 95 million unique TCR beta sequences from 190 million or so T cells.

A multiplex PCR was run with 60 Vbeta primers and 13 Jbeta primers. Sequenced by immunoSEQ multiplex PCR; TCRdb stores in-frame clones only, minus some. This repertoire shows 86,000 or so clones, more than 75% found once; its top ten account for under 15%. Germline CDR1 and CDR2: MGHRA and YSYEKL. The CDR3 loop spans 13 amino acids. Deletions cut 0 bases from V and 8 bases from J, with 8 bases between. Sequencing was done on a sample of PBMCs. The clonotype comes from a woman in her thirties or forties in good health and CMV-seropositive. The chain carries TRBV4-1 and TRBJ2-1; D unresolved. The CDR3 here is CASSQEVRYEQFF. The CDR3 DNA sequence: TGCGCCAGCAGCCAAGAAGTTCGGTATGAGCAGTTCTTC.